This record covers a single T cell receptor beta chain. Methods used by the authors: Reference gene primer amplification gave nucleated cell count estimates. Sequencing used immunoSEQ multiplex PCR; TCRdb keeps in-frame clones, though not all of them. V, J and clone size were drawn from that table, and D and trimming were deduced from the DNA. The sample shows about 270,000 clones, 82% of them seen only once. These data come from a study of blood T cell repertoires in COVID-19. Background on the study: Material from acute and convalescent COVID-19 was sourced from the United States, Italy and Spain. Sources were T cells, B-cell-depleted T cells, or PBMCs; the material itself was cDNA or gDNA.

This receptor was obtained from a woman aged 18-29 years with acute or convalescent COVID-19. Sequenced material: peripheral blood.

CDR3 in DNA: TGCGCCAGCAGCCAAGATCAGCCGGGTACCTACGAGCAGTACTTC. As protein: CASSQDQPGTYEQYF. The rearrangement links TRBV4-3 to TRBJ2-7; D remains ambiguous. V shed 0 bases and J shed 2 bases, with 11 bases lying between them. This CDR3 is 15 amino acids long. CDR1 and CDR2 from the germline V gene are LGHNA and YSLEER.